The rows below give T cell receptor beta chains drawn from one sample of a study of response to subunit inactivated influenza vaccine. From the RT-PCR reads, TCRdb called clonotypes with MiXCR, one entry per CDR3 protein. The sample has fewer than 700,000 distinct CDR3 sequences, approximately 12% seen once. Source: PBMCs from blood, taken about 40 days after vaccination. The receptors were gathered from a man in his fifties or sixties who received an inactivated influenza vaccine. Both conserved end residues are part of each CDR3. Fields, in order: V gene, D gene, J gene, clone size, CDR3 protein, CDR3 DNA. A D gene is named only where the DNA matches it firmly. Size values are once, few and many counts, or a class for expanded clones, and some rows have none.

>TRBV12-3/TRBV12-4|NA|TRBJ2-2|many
CASSLETRFTGELFF
TGTGCCAGCAGTTTAGAGACGCGTTTCACCGGGGAGCTGTTTTTT
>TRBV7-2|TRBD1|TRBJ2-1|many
CASSLDVRGSEQFF
TGTGCCAGCAGCTTAGATGTCAGGGGGAGTGAGCAGTTCTTC
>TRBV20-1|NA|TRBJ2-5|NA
CSARASGGWETQYF
TGCAGTGCTAGAGCCTCCGGCGGTTGGGAGACCCAGTACTTC
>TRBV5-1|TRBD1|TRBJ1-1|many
CASSWGQLNTEAFF
TGCGCCAGCAGCTGGGGACAGTTGAACACTGAAGCTTTCTTT
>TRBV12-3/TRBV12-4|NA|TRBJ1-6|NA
CASSFWIRGAYNSPLHF
TGTGCCAGCAGTTTTTGGATACGGGGGGCCTATAATTCACCCCTCCACTTT
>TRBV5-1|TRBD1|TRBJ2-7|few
CASSLSGTGSDEQYF
TGCGCCAGCAGCCTATCCGGGACAGGGTCCGACGAGCAGTACTTC
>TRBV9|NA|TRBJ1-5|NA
CASSVDPRNQPQHF
TGTGCCAGCAGCGTCGACCCCAGAAATCAGCCCCAGCATTTT
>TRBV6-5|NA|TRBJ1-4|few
CASSYSTGDAEKLFF
TGTGCCAGCAGTTACTCAACTGGTGATGCGGAAAAACTGTTTTTT
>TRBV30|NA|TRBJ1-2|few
CAWRNGGTGRILGYTF
TGTGCCTGGAGAAATGGGGGCACAGGGAGGATCCTTGGCTACACCTTC
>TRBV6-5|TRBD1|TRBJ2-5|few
CASSFVAGGETQYF
TGTGCCAGCAGTTTTGTGGCAGGGGGAGAGACCCAGTACTTC
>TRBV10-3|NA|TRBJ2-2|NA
CAISDRAAGELFF
TGTGCCATCAGTGATCGGGCGGCCGGGGAGCTGTTTTTT
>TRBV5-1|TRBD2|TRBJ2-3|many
CASSLGFFSGSTDTQYF
TGCGCCAGCAGCTTAGGTTTCTTTAGCGGGAGCACAGATACGCAGTATTTT
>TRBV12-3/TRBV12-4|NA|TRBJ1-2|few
CASSLARKGNGYTF
TGTGCCAGCAGTTTAGCCCGTAAGGGGAATGGCTACACCTTC
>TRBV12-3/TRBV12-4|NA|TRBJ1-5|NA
CASSRGGRFNQPQHF
TGTGCCAGCAGTAGGGGGGGCAGGTTTAATCAGCCCCAGCATTTT
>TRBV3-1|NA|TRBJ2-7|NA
CASSQGFPLKFSYEQYF
TGTGCCAGCAGCCAAGGGTTCCCGTTAAAATTTTCCTACGAGCAGTACTTC
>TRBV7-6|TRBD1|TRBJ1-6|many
CASSLQGQINPKYNSPLHF
TGTGCCAGCAGCTTACAGGGACAGATAAATCCGAAATATAATTCACCCCTCCACTTT
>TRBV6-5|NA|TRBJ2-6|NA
CASSYSGSGANVLTF
TGTGCCAGCAGTTACTCGGGTTCCGGGGCCAACGTCCTGACTTTC
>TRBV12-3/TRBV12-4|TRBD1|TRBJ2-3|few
CASSGTADTDTQYF
TGTGCCAGCAGTGGGACAGCAGACACAGATACGCAGTATTTT
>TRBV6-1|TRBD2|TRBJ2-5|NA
CASRSGTSGRIRETQYF
TGTGCCAGCAGGTCCGGGACTAGCGGGAGGATTCGAGAGACCCAGTACTTC
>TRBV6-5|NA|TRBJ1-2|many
CASSYSPGPVYGYTF
TGTGCCAGCAGTTACTCCCCGGGACCGGTTTACGGCTACACCTTC
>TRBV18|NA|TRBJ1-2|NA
CASSAVWGGADGYTF
TGTGCCAGCTCAGCCGTATGGGGGGGCGCGGATGGCTACACCTTC
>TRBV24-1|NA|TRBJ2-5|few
CATSDPKETQYF
TGTGCCACCAGTGATCCTAAAGAGACCCAGTACTTC
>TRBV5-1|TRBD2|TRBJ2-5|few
CASSLGTSGQETQYF
TGCGCCAGCAGCTTGGGGACTAGCGGACAAGAGACCCAGTACTTC
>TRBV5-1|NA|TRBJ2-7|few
CASSLRMFAGAGGDEQYF
TGCGCCAGCAGCTTGCGAATGTTCGCCGGGGCTGGTGGCGACGAGCAGTACTTC
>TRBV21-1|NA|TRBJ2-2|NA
CASGGGVDTGELFF
TGTGCCAGCGGGGGCGGGGTTGACACCGGGGAGCTGTTTTTT
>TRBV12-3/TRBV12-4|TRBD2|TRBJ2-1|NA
CASSKRLAGKGSYNEQFF
TGTGCCAGCAGTAAGCGCCTAGCGGGAAAGGGCTCCTACAATGAGCAGTTCTTC
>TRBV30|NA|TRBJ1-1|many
CPLPAIEAFF
TGTCCCCTTCCGGCGATTGAAGCTTTCTTT
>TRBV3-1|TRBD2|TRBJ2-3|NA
CTCSSGSGTSGRSTDTQYF
TGTACCTGCAGTTCAGGCTCCGGGACTAGCGGGAGAAGCACAGATACGCAGTATTTT
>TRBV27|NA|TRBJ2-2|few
CASSLNTNTGELFF
TGTGCCAGCAGTTTAAACACGAACACCGGGGAGCTGTTTTTT
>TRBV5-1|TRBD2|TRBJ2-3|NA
CASSFSGRISDTQYF
TGCGCCAGCAGCTTTAGCGGGAGGATTTCAGATACGCAGTATTTT
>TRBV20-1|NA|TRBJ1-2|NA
CSATPGQGYTF
TGCAGTGCTACGCCGGGACAAGGCTACACCTTC
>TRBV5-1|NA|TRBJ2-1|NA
CASSLEMTAYNEQFF
TGCGCCAGCAGCTTGGAGATGACGGCGTACAATGAGCAGTTCTTC
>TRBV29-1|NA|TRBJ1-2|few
CSVERNGFNYGYTF
TGCAGCGTTGAAAGGAACGGTTTTAACTATGGCTACACCTTC
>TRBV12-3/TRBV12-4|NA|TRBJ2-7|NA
CASSFEPAYEQYF
TGTGCCAGCAGTTTCGAGCCCGCCTACGAGCAGTACTTC
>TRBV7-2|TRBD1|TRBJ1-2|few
CASSKDRDRNYGYTF
TGTGCCAGCAGCAAAGACCGGGACAGGAACTATGGCTACACCTTC
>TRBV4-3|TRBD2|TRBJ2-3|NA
CASSQHPMAGDTDTQYF
TGCGCCAGCAGCCAACACCCAATGGCGGGGGACACAGATACGCAGTATTTT
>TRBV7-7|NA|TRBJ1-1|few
CASSFLFRNTEAFF
TGTGCTAGCAGCTTCCTATTCAGGAACACTGAAGCTTTCTTT